The clone carrying this T cell receptor beta chain was recorded once. Its matching antigen is unknown. In the authors' workflow: After removing out-of-frame reads, millions of distinct TCRbeta sequences remained. Measured with immunoSEQ multiplex PCR; TCRdb has only the in-frame clones, and not every one. The DNA gave D and trimming, while V, J and clone size come from that table. This sample has about 50,000 clones; around four fifths occur once, and the top ten carry 0.65% to 0.7%. The germline gives CDR1 MNHEY, CDR2 SVGAGI. The J segment lost 6 bases and the V segment lost 0 bases, leaving 5 bases of the junction unmatched. This CDR3 is built from 15 residues. These data originate in a study of memory CD4+ T cells and cytomegalovirus serostatus. Whole-study context: Healthy Belgian adult donors included nine or ten CMV-positive and some 24 CMV-negative people.

General study results and limits: The CMV-associated TCR signature appears largely within the CD4+ memory repertoire. Of 164 reported CMV TCRbeta sequences, roughly 67 were found in memory CD4+ repertoires.

Single viable CD3+CD4+CD8-CD45RO+ cells were sorted as the memory CD4+ T cells. Sequencing was carried out using memory CD4+ T cells from blood. This rearrangement joins TRBV6-5 to TRBJ2-1; 7 bases agree with TRBD2. The TCR was taken from an adult in good health and CMV-seronegative. The CDR3 reads CASSYSFTSANEQFF. Written as DNA, the CDR3 is TGTGCCAGCAGTTACTCGTTCACTAGCGCCAATGAGCAGTTCTTC.